Shown below are 26 T cell receptor beta chains from a single sample sequenced in a study of cytomegalovirus exposure and HLA in healthy donors (TCRdb year 2017). Preparation of the library involved the immunoSEQ multiplex PCR assay. For the multiplex PCR, a mixture combining 60 forward primers for TCR Vbeta segments and 13 reverse primers for TCR Jbeta segments was used. TCRdb carries this immuneACCESS record with in-frame sequences only. Its versions omit some clonotypes, under half of them owing to an unresolved V gene in the studies checked, with the rest unexplained. Within this sample are some 190,000 clones, with around 90% of them counted one time only. Clones ranked in the top ten supply approximately 1.1% of the sample. Sequenced sample: PBMCs. The source of these receptors is a boy aged 2 to 9 in good health and CMV-seronegative.

The chain couples TRBV6-5 to TRBJ2-1, with a possible D match to TRBD2 (5 bases). Trimming removed 0 bases from V and 1 base from J, with 10 bases in between. This CDR3 contains 16 residues. Germline-derived CDR1 and CDR2 are MNHEY and SVGAGI. CDR3 in DNA: TGTGCCAGCAGTTACTCGTCCGGGATTTCCTACAATGAGCAGTTCTTC. Translation gives CASSYSSGISYNEQFF.

V is TRBV28 and J is TRBJ2-3; a weak D match, TRBD2 (5 bases). The length of the CDR3 is 16 residues. V was clipped by 4 bases and J by 2 bases, with 16 bases between them. CDR1 and CDR2 from the germline V gene are MDHEN and SYDVKM. As DNA, the CDR3 is TGTGCCAGCAGTTCGCCCGCGGAGGCCCACACAGATACGCAGTATTTT. Its translation: CASSSPAEAHTDTQYF.

J is TRBJ1-1 and V is TRBV4-2, with D possibly TRBD1 on 6 matching bases. V lost 0 bases, J lost 1 base, and 9 bases lay in between. This CDR3 region has 15 residues. Germline values: CDR1 LGHNA, CDR2 YNFKEQ. The CDR3, as DNA: TGTGCCAGCAGCCAAGAAGTCAGGGGGAACACTGAAGCTTTCTTT. Its protein is CASSQEVRGNTEAFF.

The gene calls are TRBV28 and TRBJ1-4, with D possibly being TRBD1 (6 bases). The V gene lost 4 bases and the J gene lost 7 bases, with 16 bases spanning the gap. Germline V gene sequence: CDR1 MDHEN, CDR2 SYDVKM. The CDR3 runs 15 residues. The CDR3 sequence is CASSSRDIRGEKLFF. DNA of the CDR3: TGTGCCAGCAGTTCCCGGGACATTCGGGGTGAAAAACTGTTTTTT. Full variable domain (remainder filled in from reference TRBV28 and TRBJ1-4): DVKVTQSSRYLVKRTGEKVFLECVQDMDHENMFWYRQDPGLGLRLIYFSYDVKMKEKGDIPEGYSVSREKKERFSLILESASTNQTSMYLCASSSRDIRGEKLFFGSGTQLSVL.

This clone has just a few counts. The chain has TRBV10-2 and TRBJ1-1; D ambiguous. The CDR3 is 10 residues long. V dropped 3 bases and J dropped 11 bases, with 7 bases sitting between them. Germline assignment: CDR1 WSHSY and CDR2 SAAADI. The CDR3 sequence: CASSDGWAFF. Written as DNA, the CDR3 is TGCGCCAGCAGTGACGGTTGGGCTTTCTTT.

The CDR3 loop reads CASSATAGTGYSGNTIYF. DNA for the CDR3: TGTGCCAGCAGCGCAACGGCCGGGACAGGGTACTCTGGAAACACCATATATTTT. V is TRBV9 and J is TRBJ1-3, with 9 nucleotides matching TRBD1. Germline CDR1 SGDLS, CDR2 YYNGEE. The CDR3 length is 18 residues. V lost 3 bases, J lost 0 bases, and 10 bases stayed unmatched.

The V gene is TRBV4-2, the J gene TRBJ2-7; 9 positions agree with TRBD2. CDR3 length equals 15 residues. Germline V CDR1 and CDR2: LGHNA, YNFKEQ. J lost 3 bases, V lost 0 bases, and 3 bases had no gene match. The CDR3 DNA reads TGTGCCAGCAGCCAAGAGCTAGCGGGATTCTACGAGCAGTACTTC. Its translation: CASSQELAGFYEQYF.

The chain is built from TRBV5-5 and TRBJ2-3; D perhaps matches TRBD1 (6 bases). In germline, CDR1 is SGHKS, CDR2 YYEKEE (reference sequence). CDR3 size: 16 residues. V lost 3 bases and J lost 3, with 17 bases in between. CDR3 DNA: TGTGCCAGCAGCTCCGGACAGTATACTCCTACAGATACGCAGTATTTT. This codes for CASSSGQYTPTDTQYF. Complete variable domain (other parts from reference TRBV5-5 and TRBJ2-3): DAGVTQSPTHLIKTRGQQVTLRCSPISGHKSVSWYQQVLGQGPQFIFQYYEKEERGRGNFPDRFSARQFPNYSSELNVNALLLGDSALYLCASSSGQYTPTDTQYFGPGTRLTVL.

This clone has only a few counts. The chain joins TRBV5-8 to TRBJ1-6; 10 nucleotides match TRBD1. Germline CDR1 SGHTS, CDR2 YDEGEE. The CDR3 extends over 15 amino acids. The ends lost 4 bases at V and 5 bases at J; junction bases unmatched: 3. The CDR3 loop is CASSPGTGDNSPLHF. For the CDR3, the DNA is TGTGCCAGCAGCCCCGGGACAGGGGATAATTCACCCCTCCACTTT.

The genes are TRBV12-5 and TRBJ2-1; 16 bases map to TRBD2. CDR1 and CDR2 from the germline V gene are LGHNT and FRNRAP. After removal of 4 bases from V and 9 bases from J, the junction contained 6 bases not matched to a gene. The CDR3 length is 16 residues. CDR3 amino acids: CASGSTGLAGGSEQFF. For the CDR3, the DNA is TGTGCTAGTGGTTCGACGGGACTAGCGGGGGGGAGTGAGCAGTTCTTC. The entire variable domain, with the rest obtained from reference TRBV12-5 and TRBJ2-1, is as follows: DARVTQTPRHKVTEMGQEVTMRCQPILGHNTVFWYRQTMMQGLELLAYFRNRAPLDDSGMPKDRFSAEMPDATLATLKIQPSEPRDSAVYFCASGSTGLAGGSEQFFGPGTRLTVL.

V gene TRBV2 combines with J gene TRBJ2-1; TRBD2 matches 9 bases. This CDR3 contains 16 residues. V shed 7 bases, J shed 4 bases, and the junction held 11 bases outside the gene matches. In germline, CDR1 is SNHLY, CDR2 FYNNEI. The CDR3 DNA sequence: TGTGCCAGCAATCCTCGAGGCGGGGGGGTATACAATGAGCAGTTCTTC. It codes for CASNPRGGGVYNEQFF.

J is TRBJ2-1 and V is TRBV30; D possibly corresponds to TRBD1 (6 bases). The germline gives CDR1 GTSNPN, CDR2 SVGIG (reference sequence). The V gene lost 4 bases and the J gene lost 9 bases, with 22 bases spanning the gap. The CDR3 loop spans 15 amino acids. CDR3 bases: TGTGCCTGGACCCGGGACAACACAGGAGGAGCTGAGCAGTTCTTC. It is translated as CAWTRDNTGGAEQFF.

This sequence joins TRBV4-1 and TRBJ2-7; 10 bases map to TRBD2. V shed 3 bases, J shed 12 bases, and the junction held 5 bases outside the gene matches. CDR1 and CDR2 from the germline V gene are MGHRA and YSYEKL. This CDR3 spans 12 amino acids. In nucleotides, the CDR3 is TGCGCCAGCAGCCACATAGCGGGGGGTTTGTACTTC. As protein: CASSHIAGGLYF.

This chain links TRBV30 with TRBJ2-3; 8 bases align to TRBD2. Germline assignment: CDR1 GTSNPN and CDR2 SVGIG (reference sequence). V shed 4 bases and J 0 bases; nucleotides not matched to a gene: 0. The CDR3 consists of 13 residues. CDR3 sequence reads: CAWTSGSTDTQYF. CDR3 DNA sequence: TGTGCCTGGACTAGCGGGAGCACAGATACGCAGTATTTT.

The genes are TRBV15 and TRBJ2-3; TRBD2 matches at 9 bases. CDR1 and CDR2 (germline): LNHNV, YYDKDF (reference sequence). V was pared by 9 bases and J by 3 bases, with 10 bases of the junction left unmatched. The CDR3 is 15 residues long. CDR3 nucleotide sequence: TGTGCCACAGAAGACTGGCGGGGGGGAACAGATACGCAGTATTTT. Its protein is CATEDWRGGTDTQYF.

The CDR3 nucleotides are TGTGCCTGGAGTTTCGGACACTTTTCATCCTACAATGAGCAGTTCTTC. Translated, it gives CAWSFGHFSSYNEQFF. The gene calls are TRBV30 and TRBJ2-1, with D possibly being TRBD1 (5 bases). From germline, CDR1 is GTSNPN and CDR2 SVGIG (reference sequence). The CDR3 loop spans 16 amino acids. Trimming shortened V by 2 bases and J by 1 base, and 15 bases separated the two germline ends.

The V call is TRBV2, the J call TRBJ1-5; 9 bases line up with TRBD1. CDR1 SNHLY and CDR2 FYNNEI come from the germline V gene. The CDR3 runs to 14 residues. After removal of 6 bases from V and 3 bases from J, the junction contained 3 bases not matched to a gene. CDR3 loop: CASSHRGPNQPQHF. The CDR3 DNA is TGTGCCAGCAGCCACAGGGGGCCCAATCAGCCCCAGCATTTT.

This clone was observed a single time. V gene TRBV2 combines with J gene TRBJ1-1, with D maybe TRBD1 (5 bases). The CDR3 runs 15 residues. Per the germline V gene, CDR1 is SNHLY and CDR2 is FYNNEI. Trimming pared 6 bases from V and 1 base from J, leaving 15 bases between. CDR3 nucleotides: TGTGCCAGCAGATTAAGGGGTCAGCCGAACACTGAAGCTTTCTTT. This encodes CASRLRGQPNTEAFF.

This CDR3 reads CASSLLSGTYGYTF. CDR3 bases: TGTGCCAGCAGTCTCCTTTCCGGGACTTATGGCTACACCTTC. The V gene is TRBV28, the J gene TRBJ1-2; TRBD1 is a possible D gene (5 bases). Germline CDR1 and CDR2: MDHEN and SYDVKM. The V gene lost 5 bases and the J gene lost 5 bases, with 15 bases spanning the gap. CDR3 length: 14 residues.

J is TRBJ2-5 and V is TRBV9; D is perhaps TRBD2 (5 bases). Germline CDR1 reads SGDLS; CDR2 reads YYNGEE. This CDR3 is built from 14 residues. V was clipped by 4 bases and J by 7 bases, with 17 bases between them. CDR3 in amino acids: CASSPEGPTGTQYF. CDR3 in DNA: TGTGCCAGCAGCCCTGAGGGCCCCACGGGGACCCAGTACTTC.

The CDR3 sequence is CASMTSGGITYEQYF. DNA for the CDR3: TGTGCCAGCATGACTAGCGGGGGCATCACCTACGAGCAGTACTTC. V and J are TRBV27 and TRBJ2-7, with 12 bases fitting TRBD2. The germline V gene has CDR1 MNHEY and CDR2 SMNVEV (reference sequence). Unmatched junction bases numbered 6, after V lost 7 bases and J lost 2 bases. The CDR3 covers 15 residues.

The rearrangement joins TRBV28 to TRBJ1-1, with D possibly TRBD1 on 5 matching bases. Trimming removed 5 bases at V and 8 bases at J, with 18 bases between. Germline loops: CDR1 MDHEN, CDR2 SYDVKM. This CDR3 is 14 amino acids long. The CDR3 protein is CASSQTLGGGEAFF. CDR3 nucleotide sequence: TGTGCCAGCAGTCAGACCTTGGGGGGGGGAGAAGCTTTCTTT.

The CDR3: CASTREPGANVLTF. The CDR3 nucleotides are TGTGCCAGTACCAGGGAACCTGGGGCCAACGTCCTGACTTTC. V is TRBV19 and J is TRBJ2-6; D may be TRBD1 (5 bases). The germline gives CDR1 LNHDA, CDR2 SQIVND (reference sequence). Trimming took 7 bases from V and 2 from J, leaving 9 bases between them. This CDR3 comprises 14 residues.

V usage is TRBV28 and J usage is TRBJ2-2; 8 bases fit TRBD2. The CDR3 consists of 16 residues. Looked up from germline, CDR1 is MDHEN and CDR2 is SYDVKM. Trimming at V came to 5 bases and at J to 8 bases, leaving 13 bases not matched to a gene. CDR3 in DNA: TGTGCCAGCAGTCTCATGGGCGGGGGGCGCGCGGGGGAGCTGTTTTTT. Encoded protein: CASSLMGGGRAGELFF.

The chain couples TRBV7-2 to TRBJ2-2, with a tentative D call TRBD1 (5 bases). This CDR3 is 15 amino acids long. Trimming pared 7 bases from V and 1 base from J, leaving 13 bases between. Per the germline V gene, CDR1 is SGHTA and CDR2 is FQGNSA. The CDR3 sequence: CASNPYRRNTGELFF. For the CDR3, the DNA is TGTGCCAGCAACCCCTACAGGCGGAACACCGGGGAGCTGTTTTTT.

This clone was recorded a few times. The chain uses TRBV7-2 and TRBJ2-1; the match to TRBD2 covers 7 bases. This CDR3 comprises 13 residues. In germline, CDR1 is SGHTA, CDR2 FQGNSA. V lost 3 bases, J lost 10 bases, and 6 bases stayed unmatched. CDR3 region: CASSFTGTIEQFF. The CDR3 nucleotides read TGTGCCAGCAGCTTTACCGGGACTATAGAGCAGTTCTTC.